This TCR beta chain was captured in a study of radiation and T cells in renal cell carcinoma. Study as a whole: Nephrectomy followed 15 Gy stereotactic body radiation by 4 weeks.

General observations from the study: Top tumor clonotypes rose in blood 2 weeks post-radiation, then contracted.

Note on this clone: Antigen unknown.

Time point indicated: blood 2 weeks post-SBRT. This sample's treatment: 15 Gy SBRT to primary tumor, nephrectomy 4 weeks later. Blood was sampled at baseline, 2 weeks and 4 weeks after SBRT. TCRdb's table, derived via immunoSEQ multiplex PCR, lists solely in-frame clones and lacks some. The repertoire holds 160,000 or so clones, 87% seen once, with over 10% in the top ten. The CDR3 runs 13 residues. CDR1 is LNHDA and CDR2 is SQIVND in the germline V gene (reference sequence). V lost 4 bases and J 6 bases, leaving 9 bases between the germline ends. The sequences come from blood, collected from a patient whose treatment included radiotherapy and nephrectomy. This sequence joins TRBV19 and TRBJ2-2; D gene uncertain. The TCR originated in a woman aged 45 to 65 with renal cell carcinoma. As DNA, the CDR3 is TGTGCCAGTAGTACTTACAGAGCCGGGGAGCTGTTTTTT. Translated: CASSTYRAGELFF.